Sequencing of this TCR beta chain was carried out in a study of T cells after yellow fever vaccination. Across the whole study: Low-cell-number fractions were prepared with SMART-Seq v4 Ultra Low Input.

General observations from the study: Contaminants from the bulk population, in the form of abundant clonotypes, could be found in FACS-sorted repertoires. Once the booster was given, most primary-vaccination clones reappeared, at about 97% for CD4 and roughly 86% for CD8.

On this clonotype: Its antigen is still unknown.

Synthesis of TCR cDNA relied on 5'RACE template switching, which attached a universal primer site and UMIs. TCRdb used MiXCR to reprocess the 5' RACE reads, holding one entry per CDR3 protein. The sample holds more than 450,000 distinct CDR3 sequences, 20% to 25% seen once. This CDR3 is 15 amino acids long. Per the germline V gene, CDR1 is SEHNR and CDR2 is FQNEAQ (reference sequence). Trimming removed 5 bases from V and 7 bases from J, with 20 bases in between. The chain uses TRBV7-9 and TRBJ1-2, with a possible D match to TRBD1 (5 bases). The source is a young man who received the YFV17D yellow fever vaccine. Specimen: PBMCs, collected approximately 20 days after the first yellow fever vaccination. For the CDR3, the DNA is TGTGCCAGCAGCCTAGGGGACCTCGGATATCGTGGCTACACCTTC. This translates into CASSLGDLGYRGYTF.